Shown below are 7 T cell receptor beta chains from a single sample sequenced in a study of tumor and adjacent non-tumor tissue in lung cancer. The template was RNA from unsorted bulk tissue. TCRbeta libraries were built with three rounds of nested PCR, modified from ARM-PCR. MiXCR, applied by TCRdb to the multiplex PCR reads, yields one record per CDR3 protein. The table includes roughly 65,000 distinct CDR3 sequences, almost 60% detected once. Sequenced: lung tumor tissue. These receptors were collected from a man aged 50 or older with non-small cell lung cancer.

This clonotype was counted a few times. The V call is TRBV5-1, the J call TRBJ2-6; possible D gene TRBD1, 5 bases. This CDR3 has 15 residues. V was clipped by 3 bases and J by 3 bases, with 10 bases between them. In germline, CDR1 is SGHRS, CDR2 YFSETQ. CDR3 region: CASSSQGSGANVLTF. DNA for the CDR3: TGCGCCAGCAGCTCCCAGGGTAGTGGGGCCAACGTCCTGACTTTC.

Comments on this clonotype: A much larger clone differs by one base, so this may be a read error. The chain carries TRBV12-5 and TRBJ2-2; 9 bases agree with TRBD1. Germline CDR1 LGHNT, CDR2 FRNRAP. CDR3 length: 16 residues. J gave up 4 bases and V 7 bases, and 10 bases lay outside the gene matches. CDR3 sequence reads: CASVFAGTGFTGELFF. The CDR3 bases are TGTGCTAGTGTTTTTGCCGGGACAGGGTTCACCGGGGAGCTGTTTTTT.

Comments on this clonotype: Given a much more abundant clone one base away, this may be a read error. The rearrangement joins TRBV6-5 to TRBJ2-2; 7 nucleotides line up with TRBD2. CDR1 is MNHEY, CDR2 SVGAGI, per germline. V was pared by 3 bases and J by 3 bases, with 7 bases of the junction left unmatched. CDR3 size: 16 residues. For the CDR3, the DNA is TGTGCCAGCAGTTATTCAGGGAGGGGACACACCGGGGAGCTGTTTTTT. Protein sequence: CASSYSGRGHTGELFF.

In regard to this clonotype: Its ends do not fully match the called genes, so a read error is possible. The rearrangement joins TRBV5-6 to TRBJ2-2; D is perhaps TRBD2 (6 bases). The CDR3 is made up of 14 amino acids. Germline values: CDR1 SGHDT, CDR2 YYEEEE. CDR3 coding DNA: TGTGCCAGCACCCTGACTAGAAAGACCGGGGGGCTGTTTTTT. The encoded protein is CASTLTRKTGGLFF.

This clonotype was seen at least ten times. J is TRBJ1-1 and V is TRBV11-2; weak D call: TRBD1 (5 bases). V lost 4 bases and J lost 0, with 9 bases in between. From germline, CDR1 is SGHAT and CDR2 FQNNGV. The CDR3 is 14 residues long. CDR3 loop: CASSWDGVNTEAFF. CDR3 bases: TGTGCCAGCAGCTGGGACGGGGTGAACACTGAAGCTTTCTTT.

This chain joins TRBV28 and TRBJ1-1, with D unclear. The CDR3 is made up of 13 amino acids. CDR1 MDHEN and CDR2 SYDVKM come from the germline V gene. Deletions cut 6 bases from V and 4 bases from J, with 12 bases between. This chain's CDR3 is CASRFSAATEAFF. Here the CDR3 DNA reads TGTGCCAGCAGGTTCTCGGCGGCCACTGAAGCTTTCTTT.

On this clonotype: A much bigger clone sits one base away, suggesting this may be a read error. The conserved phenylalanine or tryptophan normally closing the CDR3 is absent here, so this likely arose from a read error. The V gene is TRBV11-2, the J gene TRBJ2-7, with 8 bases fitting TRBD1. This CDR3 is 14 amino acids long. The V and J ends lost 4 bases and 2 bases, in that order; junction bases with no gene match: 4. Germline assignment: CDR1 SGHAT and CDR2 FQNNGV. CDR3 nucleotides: TGTGCCAGCAGCTCGGACAGGGTGACCTACGAGCAGTACCTC. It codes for CASSSDRVTYEQYL.